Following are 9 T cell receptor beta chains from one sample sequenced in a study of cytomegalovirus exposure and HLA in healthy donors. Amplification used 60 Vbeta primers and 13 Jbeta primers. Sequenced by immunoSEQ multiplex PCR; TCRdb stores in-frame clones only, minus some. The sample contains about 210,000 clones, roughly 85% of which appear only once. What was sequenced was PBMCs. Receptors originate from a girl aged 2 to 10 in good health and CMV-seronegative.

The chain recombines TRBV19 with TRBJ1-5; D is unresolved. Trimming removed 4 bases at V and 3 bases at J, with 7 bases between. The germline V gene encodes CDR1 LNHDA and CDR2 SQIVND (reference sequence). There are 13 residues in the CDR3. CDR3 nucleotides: TGTGCCAGTAGTACGTGGCACAATCAGCCCCAGCATTTT. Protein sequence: CASSTWHNQPQHF.

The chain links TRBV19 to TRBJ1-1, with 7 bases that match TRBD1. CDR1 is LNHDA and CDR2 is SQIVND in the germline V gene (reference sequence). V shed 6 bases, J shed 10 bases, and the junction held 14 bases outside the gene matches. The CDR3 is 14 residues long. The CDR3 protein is CASSHVTGSSVAFF. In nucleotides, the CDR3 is TGTGCCAGTAGCCACGTGACAGGGTCTAGTGTAGCTTTCTTT.

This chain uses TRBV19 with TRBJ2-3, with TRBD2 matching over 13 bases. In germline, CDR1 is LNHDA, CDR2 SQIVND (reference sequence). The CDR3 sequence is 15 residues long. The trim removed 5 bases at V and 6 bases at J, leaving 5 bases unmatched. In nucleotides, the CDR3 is TGTGCCAGTAGTCTTGGACTAGCGGGAGTGGATACGCAGTATTTT. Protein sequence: CASSLGLAGVDTQYF. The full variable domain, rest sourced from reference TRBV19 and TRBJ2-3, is DGGITQSPKYLFRKEGQNVTLSCEQNLNHDAMYWYRQDPGQGLRLIYYSQIVNDFQKGDIAEGYSVSREKKESFPLTVTSAQKNPTAFYLCASSLGLAGVDTQYFGPGTRLTVL.

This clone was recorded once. CDR3: CASSLEVSGLHNEQFF. Here the CDR3 DNA reads TGTGCCAGCAGCTTAGAAGTTAGCGGGCTTCACAATGAGCAGTTCTTC. This chain joins TRBV7-9 and TRBJ2-1; TRBD2 matches 7 bases. The CDR3 extends over 16 amino acids. CDR1 and CDR2 (germline): SEHNR, FQNEAQ (reference sequence). V shed 1 base, J shed 5 bases, and the junction held 8 bases outside the gene matches.

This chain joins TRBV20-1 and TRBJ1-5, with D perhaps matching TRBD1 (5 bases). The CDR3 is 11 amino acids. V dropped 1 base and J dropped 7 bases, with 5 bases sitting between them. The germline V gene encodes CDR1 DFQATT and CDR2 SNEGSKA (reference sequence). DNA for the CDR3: TGCAGTGCTAGAGGGGGCCAGCCCCAGCATTTT. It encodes CSARGGQPQHF.

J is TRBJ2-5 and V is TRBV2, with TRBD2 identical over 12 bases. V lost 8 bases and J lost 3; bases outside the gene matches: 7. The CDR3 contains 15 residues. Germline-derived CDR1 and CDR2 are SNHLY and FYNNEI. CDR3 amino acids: CASDEPSGGEETQYF. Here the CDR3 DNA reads TGTGCCAGCGACGAGCCTAGCGGGGGGGAAGAGACCCAGTACTTC.

The CDR3 DNA sequence: TGTGCCAGCAGCTTCGGGACATCCAACACTGAAGCTTTCTTT. Its translation: CASSFGTSNTEAFF. The chain combines TRBV7-9 with TRBJ1-1, with D perhaps matching TRBD1 (6 bases). The CDR3 totals 14 residues. The V and J ends lost 3 bases and 2 bases respectively, with 10 bases between them. From germline, CDR1 is SEHNR and CDR2 FQNEAQ (reference sequence).

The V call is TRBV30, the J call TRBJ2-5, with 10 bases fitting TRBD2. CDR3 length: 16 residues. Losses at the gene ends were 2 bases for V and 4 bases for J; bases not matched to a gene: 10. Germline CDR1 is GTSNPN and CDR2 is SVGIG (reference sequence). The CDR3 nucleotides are TGTGCCTGGAGTAGATACTCAGCGGGAGGGGGAGAGACCCAGTACTTC. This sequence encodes CAWSRYSAGGGETQYF.

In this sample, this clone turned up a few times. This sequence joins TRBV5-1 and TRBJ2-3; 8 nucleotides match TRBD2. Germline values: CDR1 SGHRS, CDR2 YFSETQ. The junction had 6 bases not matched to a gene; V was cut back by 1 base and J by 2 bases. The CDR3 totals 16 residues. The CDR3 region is CASSLIAGRHTDTQYF. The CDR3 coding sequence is TGCGCCAGCAGCTTGATAGCGGGGCGTCACACAGATACGCAGTATTTT.